One and the same sample provided the 16 T cell receptor beta chains below, sequenced in a study of shared clonotypes between healthy human individuals. Measured with immunoSEQ multiplex PCR; TCRdb has only the in-frame clones, and not every one. This table holds under 550,000 clones, roughly 95% found once. Sequencing used naive CD4+ T cells sorted from blood. Subset described: CD45RA+ positively selected. Every receptor here comes from a woman in her twenties or thirties in good health.

The chain recombines TRBV28 with TRBJ2-7; possible D gene TRBD1, 5 bases. Germline lookup yields CDR1 MDHEN and CDR2 SYDVKM. The CDR3 length is 13 residues. V was trimmed by 6 bases and J by 5 bases, leaving 14 bases between them. In DNA, the CDR3 is TGTGCCAGCAGGGGGCAGGGTCCCCACGAGCAGTACTTC. It is translated as CASRGQGPHEQYF. Full variable domain (remainder filled in from reference TRBV28 and TRBJ2-7): DVKVTQSSRYLVKRTGEKVFLECVQDMDHENMFWYRQDPGLGLRLIYFSYDVKMKEKGDIPEGYSVSREKKERFSLILESASTNQTSMYLCASRGQGPHEQYFGPGTRLTVT.

This sequence joins TRBV14 and TRBJ2-3, with 9 bases fitting TRBD2. In germline, CDR1 is SGHDN, CDR2 FVKESK. The V and J ends lost 0 bases and 3 bases, in that order; junction bases with no gene match: 4. The CDR3 has 16 residues. The CDR3 region has the DNA TGTGCCAGCAGCCAAGAGACAGCGGGAGGAACAGATACGCAGTATTTT. Translation gives CASSQETAGGTDTQYF.

The chain employs TRBV5-1 and TRBJ2-7, with 9 bases fitting TRBD1. Germline lookup yields CDR1 SGHRS and CDR2 YFSETQ. The length of the CDR3 is 13 residues. V gave up 7 bases and J gave up 4 bases; unmatched junction bases: 6. This CDR3 reads CASGQGPIYEQYF. CDR3 in DNA: TGCGCCAGCGGACAGGGGCCAATATACGAGCAGTACTTC.

This chain connects TRBV7-3 to TRBJ1-2; 7 bases are a match to TRBD1. Trimming cost V 0 bases and J 3 bases; bases outside gene matches: 7. The CDR3 runs 16 residues. Per the germline V gene, CDR1 is SGHTA and CDR2 is FQGTGA. The CDR3 coding sequence is TGTGCCAGCAGCTTAACCGGGACAGAAGCCCACTATGGCTACACCTTC. Amino acid sequence: CASSLTGTEAHYGYTF.

V usage is TRBV7-6 and J usage is TRBJ1-5; 9 bases are a match to TRBD1. The V and J ends lost 0 bases and 3 bases, in that order; junction bases with no gene match: 12. The germline V gene has CDR1 SGHVS and CDR2 FNYEAQ. The CDR3 spans 19 residues. CDR3 sequence reads: CASSLAASPGQGYNQPQHF. The CDR3 DNA is TGTGCCAGCAGCTTAGCAGCCAGTCCGGGACAGGGTTACAATCAGCCCCAGCATTTT.

This sequence joins TRBV18 and TRBJ1-4, with 8 bases matching TRBD1. Trimming cost V 6 bases and J 8 bases; bases outside gene matches: 5. Looked up from germline, CDR1 is KGHSH and CDR2 is LQKENI. The CDR3 sequence is 13 residues long. CDR3 sequence (DNA): TGTGCCAGCTCCCCAGGGGGCTGGGAAAAACTGTTTTTT. Translated: CASSPGGWEKLFF.

This rearrangement joins TRBV28 to TRBJ2-2, with D perhaps matching TRBD2 (6 bases). V lost 5 bases and J lost 5, with 12 bases in between. Germline assignment: CDR1 MDHEN and CDR2 SYDVKM. The CDR3 has 14 residues. The CDR3: CASSVREWTGELFF. The CDR3 region has the DNA TGTGCCAGCAGTGTCCGGGAGTGGACCGGGGAGCTGTTTTTT.

In its sample, this clone was seen once. The chain employs TRBV7-2 and TRBJ2-7; D remains ambiguous. The V gene lost 5 bases and the J gene lost 3 bases, with 14 bases spanning the gap. There are 14 residues in the CDR3. Germline loops: CDR1 SGHTA, CDR2 FQGNSA. The CDR3 DNA follows: TGTGCCAGCAGCCTAGTCCAAGAGAGCTACGAGCAGTACTTC. This gives the protein CASSLVQESYEQYF.

This sequence joins TRBV15 and TRBJ2-7; 10 nucleotides match TRBD2. In germline, CDR1 is LNHNV, CDR2 YYDKDF (reference sequence). V dropped 1 base and J dropped 3; count of bases not matched to a gene: 18. This CDR3 has 20 amino acids. The CDR3 is CATSRGRQGLLAGVFYEQYF. The CDR3 region has the DNA TGTGCCACCAGCAGAGGACGACAGGGACTCCTAGCGGGAGTCTTCTACGAGCAGTACTTC.

The rearrangement links TRBV19 to TRBJ1-5; the D gene is possibly TRBD1 (6 bases). Germline V CDR1 and CDR2: LNHDA, SQIVND (reference sequence). The V gene lost 4 bases and the J gene lost 0 bases, with 13 bases spanning the gap. CDR3 length: 16 residues. The CDR3 sequence is CASSTTGTGSNQPQHF. CDR3 sequence (DNA): TGTGCCAGTAGTACTACAGGGACGGGTAGCAATCAGCCCCAGCATTTT.

V and J are TRBV19 and TRBJ2-3, with D perhaps TRBD1 (6 bases). The CDR3 has 13 residues. Trimming left V 5 bases short and J 6 bases short, with 12 bases between. CDR1 is LNHDA, CDR2 SQIVND, per germline (reference sequence). This CDR3 reads CASSVNRADTQYF. CDR3 nucleotides: TGTGCCAGTAGTGTCAACAGGGCCGATACGCAGTATTTT.

The chain uses TRBV7-9 and TRBJ1-4; 9 bases align to TRBD1. This CDR3 spans 15 amino acids. V shed 5 bases, J shed 7 bases, and the junction held 8 bases outside the gene matches. CDR1 SEHNR and CDR2 FQNEAQ come from the germline V gene (reference sequence). CDR3 DNA: TGTGCCAGCAGCCCCGGCGGGACAGGGACTGAAAAACTGTTTTTT. This sequence encodes CASSPGGTGTEKLFF.

This clone has a single count. The chain combines TRBV9 with TRBJ1-5, with 7 nucleotides matching TRBD1. Germline V gives CDR1 SGDLS, CDR2 YYNGEE. Trimming cost V 0 bases and J 12 bases; bases outside gene matches: 9. This CDR3 region has 14 residues. In DNA form, the CDR3 reads TGTGCCAGCAGCGTAGGGTTGGGGACAGAGAACCAGCATTTT. Amino acids: CASSVGLGTENQHF.

This rearrangement joins TRBV14 to TRBJ1-2; D is perhaps TRBD1 (5 bases). V was shortened by 1 base and J by 7 bases, with 7 bases between the two germline ends. The CDR3 runs to 12 residues. Germline loops: CDR1 SGHDN, CDR2 FVKESK. The CDR3 region is CASSQVGGGYTF. CDR3 in DNA: TGTGCCAGCAGCCAAGTGGGGGGTGGCTACACCTTC.

The chain combines TRBV28 with TRBJ2-5; weak D call: TRBD1 (5 bases). Between the trimmed V and J ends, which lost 6 bases and 2 bases, there was a span of 16 bases. The germline gives CDR1 MDHEN, CDR2 SYDVKM. This CDR3 contains 15 residues. CDR3 coding DNA: TGTGCCAGCAGAACCTCAGGGTTTTGGCAAGAGACCCAGTACTTC. Protein: CASRTSGFWQETQYF.

J is TRBJ2-5 and V is TRBV5-1, with D perhaps assigned TRBD1 or TRBD2 (5 bases each). There are 15 residues in the CDR3. V was cut by 1 base and J by 4 bases, with 14 bases left in between. The germline gives CDR1 SGHRS, CDR2 YFSETQ. CDR3 amino acids: CASSLLSGGGETQYF. CDR3 DNA sequence: TGCGCCAGCAGCTTGCTGTCGGGTGGGGGAGAGACCCAGTACTTC.